A single TCR beta chain is shown here with its context. Its antigen is still unknown. The data originate from a study of cytomegalovirus exposure and HLA in healthy donors. Study-level points and caveats: TCR clusters originating in the first cohort tended to co-occur in the 110 or so validation repertoires, according to a later analysis. Specificity of a few CMV-associated chains for CMV antigens was verified in vitro. The authors listed some 150 TCR beta chains as cytomegalovirus-associated.

The table came from immunoSEQ multiplex PCR; TCRdb's copy has only in-frame clones and leaves some out. The sample carries some 76,000 clones, approximately 94% recorded once. The V end lost 4 bases, the J end lost 7 bases, and 19 bases lay between the germline ends. CDR1 SGHTA and CDR2 FQGNSA come from the germline V gene. The CDR3 runs 15 residues. The chain has TRBV7-2 and TRBJ1-2; D remains ambiguous. The sample taken for sequencing was PBMCs. This clonotype was sampled from a woman younger than 35 in good health and CMV-seronegative. CDR3 amino acids: CASSSPPEWRSGYTF. The CDR3 DNA reads TGTGCCAGCAGCTCCCCCCCGGAGTGGCGCTCTGGCTACACCTTC.